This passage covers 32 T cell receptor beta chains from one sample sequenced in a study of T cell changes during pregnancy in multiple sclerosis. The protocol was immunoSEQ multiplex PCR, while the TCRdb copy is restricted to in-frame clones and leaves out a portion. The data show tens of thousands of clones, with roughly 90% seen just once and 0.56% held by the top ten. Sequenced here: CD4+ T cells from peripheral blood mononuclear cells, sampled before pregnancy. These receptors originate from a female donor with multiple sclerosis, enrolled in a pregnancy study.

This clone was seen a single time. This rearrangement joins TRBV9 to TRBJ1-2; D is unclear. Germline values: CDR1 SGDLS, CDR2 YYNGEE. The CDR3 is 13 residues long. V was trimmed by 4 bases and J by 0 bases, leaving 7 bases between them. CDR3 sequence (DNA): TGTGCCAGCAGCCGCGCTGCTAACTATGGCTACACCTTC. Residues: CASSRAANYGYTF. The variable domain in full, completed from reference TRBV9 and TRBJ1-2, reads DSGVTQTPKHLITATGQRVTLRCSPRSGDLSVYWYQQSLDQGLQFLIQYYNGEERAKGNILERFSAQQFPDLHSELNLSSLELGDSALYFCASSRAANYGYTFGSGTRLTVV.

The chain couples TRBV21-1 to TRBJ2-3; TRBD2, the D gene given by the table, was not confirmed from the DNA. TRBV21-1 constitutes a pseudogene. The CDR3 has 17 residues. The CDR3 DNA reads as TGTGCCAGCAGCAAAGACCCTAGCGTTGATAGCACAGATACGCAGTATTTT. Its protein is CASSKDPSVDSTDTQYF.

The CDR3 sequence: CASRQGALYNEQFF. The CDR3 DNA is TGTGCCAGCAGACAGGGGGCCCTTTACAATGAGCAGTTCTTC. The J gene is TRBJ2-1, the V gene TRBV28, with 9 nucleotides matching TRBD1. CDR3 length equals 14 residues. The J segment lost 4 bases and the V segment lost 6 bases, leaving 4 bases of the junction unmatched. Germline V lookup: CDR1 MDHEN, CDR2 SYDVKM.

Written as DNA, the CDR3 is TGTGCCAGCAGGGGACAGGGGGGGTCCGGAAACACCATATATTTT. It codes for CASRGQGGSGNTIYF. V gene TRBV2 combines with J gene TRBJ1-3, with 11 bases lining up with TRBD1. Per the germline V gene, CDR1 is SNHLY and CDR2 is FYNNEI. The junction had 5 bases not matched to a gene; V was cut back by 6 bases and J by 4 bases. The CDR3 is made up of 15 amino acids.

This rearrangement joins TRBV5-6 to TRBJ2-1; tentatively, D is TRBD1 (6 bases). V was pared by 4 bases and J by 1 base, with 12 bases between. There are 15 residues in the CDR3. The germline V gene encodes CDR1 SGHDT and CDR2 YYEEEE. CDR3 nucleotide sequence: TGTGCCAGCAGCAGGGACATCTTATCCTACAATGAGCAGTTCTTC. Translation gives CASSRDILSYNEQFF.

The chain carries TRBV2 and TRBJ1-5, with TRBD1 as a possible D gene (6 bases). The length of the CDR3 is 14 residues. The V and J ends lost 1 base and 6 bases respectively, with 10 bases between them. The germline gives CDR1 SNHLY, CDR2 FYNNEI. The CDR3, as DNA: TGTGCCAGCAGTGAAGTGGCAGGGGCTCAGCCCCAGCATTTT. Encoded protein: CASSEVAGAQPQHF.

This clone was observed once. CDR3 nucleotides: TGTGCCAGCAACAGACTAGGTGAGCAGTTCTTC. Its translation is CASNRLGEQFF. The gene calls are TRBV5-6 and TRBJ2-1; maybe TRBD2 (6 bases). This CDR3 is built from 11 residues. V was trimmed by 6 bases and J by 9 bases, leaving 10 bases between them. Looked up from germline, CDR1 is SGHDT and CDR2 is YYEEEE.

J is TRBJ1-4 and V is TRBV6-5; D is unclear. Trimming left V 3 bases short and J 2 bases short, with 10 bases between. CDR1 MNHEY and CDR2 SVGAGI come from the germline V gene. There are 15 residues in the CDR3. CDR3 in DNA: TGTGCCAGCAGTTATGAGTTTAATACTAATGAAAAACTGTTTTTT. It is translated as CASSYEFNTNEKLFF.

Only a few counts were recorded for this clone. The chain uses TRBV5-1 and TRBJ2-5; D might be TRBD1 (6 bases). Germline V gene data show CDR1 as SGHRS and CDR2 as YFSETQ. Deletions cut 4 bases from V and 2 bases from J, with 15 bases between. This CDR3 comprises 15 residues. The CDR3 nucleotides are TGCGCCAGCAGCCTCAAACTACAGGGACAAGAGACCCAGTACTTC. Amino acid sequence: CASSLKLQGQETQYF.

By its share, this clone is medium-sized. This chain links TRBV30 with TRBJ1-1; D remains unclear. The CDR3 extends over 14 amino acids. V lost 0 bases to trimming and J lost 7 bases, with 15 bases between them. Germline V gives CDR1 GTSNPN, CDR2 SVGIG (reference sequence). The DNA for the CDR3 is TGTGCCTGGAGTGTCCGTCGCGGTAACGTTGAAGCTTTCTTT. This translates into CAWSVRRGNVEAFF.

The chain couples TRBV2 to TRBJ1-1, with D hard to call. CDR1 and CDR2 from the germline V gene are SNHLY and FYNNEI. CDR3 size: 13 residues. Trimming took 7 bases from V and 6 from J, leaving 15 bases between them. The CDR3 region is CASTAQSGAEAFF. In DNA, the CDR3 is TGTGCCAGCACCGCACAGAGCGGCGCTGAAGCTTTCTTT.

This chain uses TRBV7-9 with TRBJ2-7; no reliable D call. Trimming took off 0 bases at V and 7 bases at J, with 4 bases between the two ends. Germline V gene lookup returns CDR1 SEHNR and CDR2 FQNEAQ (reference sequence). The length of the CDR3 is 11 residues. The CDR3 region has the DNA TGTGCCAGCAGCTTAGCCCGGGAGCAGTACTTC. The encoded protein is CASSLAREQYF.

CDR3 coding DNA: TGCAGCGTTGAAGCGATTACGGGGTCCTACTATGGCTACACCTTC. This translates into CSVEAITGSYYGYTF. The chain joins TRBV29-1 to TRBJ1-2; no reliable D call. CDR1 SQVTM and CDR2 ANQGSEA come from the germline V gene. This CDR3 spans 15 amino acids. The V and J ends lost 1 base and 3 bases respectively, with 15 bases between them. The full variable domain, completed using reference TRBV29-1 and TRBJ1-2, is SAVISQKPSRDICQRGTSLTIQCQVDSQVTMMFWYRQQPGQSLTLIATANQGSEATYESGFVIDKFPISRPNLTFSTLTVSNMSPEDSSIYLCSVEAITGSYYGYTFGSGTRLTVV.

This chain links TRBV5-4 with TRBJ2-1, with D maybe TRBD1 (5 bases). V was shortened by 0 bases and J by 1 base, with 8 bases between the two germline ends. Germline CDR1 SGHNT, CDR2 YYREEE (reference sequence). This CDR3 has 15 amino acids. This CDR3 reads CASSLDRLSYNEQFF. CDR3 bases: TGTGCCAGCAGCTTGGACAGGTTATCCTACAATGAGCAGTTCTTC.

DNA for the CDR3: TGTGCCAGCTCACCCGTAATTCAGGGTCTTGATGGCTACACCTTC. As protein: CASSPVIQGLDGYTF. The rearrangement joins TRBV18 to TRBJ1-2; possibly TRBD1 for D (5 bases). The germline V gene has CDR1 KGHSH and CDR2 LQKENI. CDR3 length: 15 amino acids. V lost 3 bases and J 6 bases, leaving 17 bases between the germline ends.

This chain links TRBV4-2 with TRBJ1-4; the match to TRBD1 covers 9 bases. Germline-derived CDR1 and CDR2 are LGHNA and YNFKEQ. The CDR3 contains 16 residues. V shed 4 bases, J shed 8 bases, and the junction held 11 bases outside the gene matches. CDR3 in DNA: TGTGCCAGCAGCCTAAACGCCGGGACAGGGAACGAAAAACTGTTTTTT. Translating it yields CASSLNAGTGNEKLFF.

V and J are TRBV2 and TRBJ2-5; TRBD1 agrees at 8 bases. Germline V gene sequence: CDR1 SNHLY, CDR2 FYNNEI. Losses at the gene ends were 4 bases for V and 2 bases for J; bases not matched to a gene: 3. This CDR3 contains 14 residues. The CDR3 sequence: CASSAGTGQETQYF. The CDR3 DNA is TGTGCCAGCAGTGCCGGGACAGGACAAGAGACCCAGTACTTC.

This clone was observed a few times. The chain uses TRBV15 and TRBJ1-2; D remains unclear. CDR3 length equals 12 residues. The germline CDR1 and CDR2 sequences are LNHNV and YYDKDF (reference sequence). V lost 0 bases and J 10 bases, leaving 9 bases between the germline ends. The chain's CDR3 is CATSRDRETYTF. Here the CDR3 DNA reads TGTGCCACCAGCAGAGATCGGGAAACCTACACCTTC.

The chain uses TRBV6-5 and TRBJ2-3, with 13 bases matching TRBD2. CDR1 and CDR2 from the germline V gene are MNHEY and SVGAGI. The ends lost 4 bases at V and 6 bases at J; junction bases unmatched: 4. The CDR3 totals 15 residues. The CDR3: CASSSGLAGVDTQYF. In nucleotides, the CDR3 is TGTGCCAGCAGTTCAGGACTAGCGGGGGTTGATACGCAGTATTTT.

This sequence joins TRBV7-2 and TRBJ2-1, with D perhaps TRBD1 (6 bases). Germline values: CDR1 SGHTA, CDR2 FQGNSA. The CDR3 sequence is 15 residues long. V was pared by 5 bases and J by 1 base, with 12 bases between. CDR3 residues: CASSGTTGSYNEQFF. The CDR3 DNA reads TGTGCCAGCAGCGGCACCACAGGGTCCTACAATGAGCAGTTCTTC.

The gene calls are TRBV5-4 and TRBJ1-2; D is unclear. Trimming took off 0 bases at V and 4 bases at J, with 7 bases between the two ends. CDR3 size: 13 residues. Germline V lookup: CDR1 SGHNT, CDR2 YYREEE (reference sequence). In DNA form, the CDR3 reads TGTGCCAGCAGCTTGGAACCTATCTATGGCTACACCTTC. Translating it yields CASSLEPIYGYTF.

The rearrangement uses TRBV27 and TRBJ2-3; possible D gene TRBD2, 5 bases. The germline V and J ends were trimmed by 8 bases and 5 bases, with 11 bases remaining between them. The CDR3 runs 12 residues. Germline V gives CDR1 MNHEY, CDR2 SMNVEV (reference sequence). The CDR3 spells CASSLEGDTQYF. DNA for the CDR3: TGTGCCAGCTCCCTCGAGGGAGATACGCAGTATTTT.

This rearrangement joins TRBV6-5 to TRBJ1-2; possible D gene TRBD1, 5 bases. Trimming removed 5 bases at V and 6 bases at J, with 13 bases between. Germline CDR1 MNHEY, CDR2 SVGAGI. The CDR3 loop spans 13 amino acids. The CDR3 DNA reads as TGTGCCAGCAGTGCCTTAGGGGCCGATGGCTACACCTTC. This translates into CASSALGADGYTF.

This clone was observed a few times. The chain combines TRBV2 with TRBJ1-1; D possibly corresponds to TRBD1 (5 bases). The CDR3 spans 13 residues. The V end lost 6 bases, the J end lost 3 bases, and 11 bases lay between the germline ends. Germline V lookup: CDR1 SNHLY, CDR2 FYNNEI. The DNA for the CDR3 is TGTGCCAGCAGGACAGAAAGTCACACTGAAGCTTTCTTT. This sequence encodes CASRTESHTEAFF.

The CDR3 coding sequence is TGCGCCAGCAGCTTGGGGGGACAGGGCTCATACGAGCAGTACTTC. Translated, it gives CASSLGGQGSYEQYF. V usage is TRBV5-1 and J usage is TRBJ2-7; 9 bases map to TRBD1. The germline CDR1 and CDR2 sequences are SGHRS and YFSETQ. V lost 0 bases to trimming and J lost 4 bases; unmatched junction nucleotides: 5. This CDR3 has 15 residues.

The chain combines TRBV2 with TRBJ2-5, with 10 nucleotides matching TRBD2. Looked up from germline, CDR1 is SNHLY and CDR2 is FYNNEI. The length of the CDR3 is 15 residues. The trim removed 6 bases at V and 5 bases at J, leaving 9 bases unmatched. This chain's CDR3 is CASRGLAGGGETQYF. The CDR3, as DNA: TGTGCCAGCAGAGGCTTAGCGGGGGGAGGGGAGACCCAGTACTTC.

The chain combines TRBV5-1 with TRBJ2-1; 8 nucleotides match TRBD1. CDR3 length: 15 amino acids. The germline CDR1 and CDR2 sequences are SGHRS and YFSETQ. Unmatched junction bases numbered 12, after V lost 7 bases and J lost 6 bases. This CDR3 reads CASGVHGTGPNEQFF. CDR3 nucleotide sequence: TGCGCCAGCGGAGTCCACGGGACAGGACCCAATGAGCAGTTCTTC.

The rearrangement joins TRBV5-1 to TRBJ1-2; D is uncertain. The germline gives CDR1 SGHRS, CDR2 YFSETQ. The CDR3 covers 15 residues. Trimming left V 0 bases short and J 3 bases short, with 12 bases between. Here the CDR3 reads CASSLGPDTHYGYTF. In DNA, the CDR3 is TGCGCCAGCAGCTTGGGCCCCGACACCCACTATGGCTACACCTTC.

CDR3 DNA sequence: TGTGCTAGTGGGCGAACCAGGGGACTAGCGGGGGGCCCCCTTAGCACAGATACGCAGTATTTT. Translating gives CASGRTRGLAGGPLSTDTQYF. The rearrangement uses TRBV12-5 and TRBJ2-3; the match to TRBD2 covers 15 bases. Germline V gene sequence: CDR1 LGHNT, CDR2 FRNRAP. With V trimmed by 6 bases and J by 0 bases, 16 bases remained unmatched. CDR3 length equals 21 residues.

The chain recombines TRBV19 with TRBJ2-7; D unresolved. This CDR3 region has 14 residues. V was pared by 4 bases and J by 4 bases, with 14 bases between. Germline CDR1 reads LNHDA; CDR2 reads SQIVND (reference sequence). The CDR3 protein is CASSNGPLWYEQYF. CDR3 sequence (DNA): TGTGCCAGTAGTAATGGGCCCCTCTGGTACGAGCAGTACTTC.

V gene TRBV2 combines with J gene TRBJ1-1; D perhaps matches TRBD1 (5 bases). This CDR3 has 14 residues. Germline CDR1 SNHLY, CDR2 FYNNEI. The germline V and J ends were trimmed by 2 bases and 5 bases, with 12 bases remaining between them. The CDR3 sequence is CASSETGGGTEAFF. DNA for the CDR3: TGTGCCAGCAGTGAAACCGGGGGAGGGACTGAAGCTTTCTTT.

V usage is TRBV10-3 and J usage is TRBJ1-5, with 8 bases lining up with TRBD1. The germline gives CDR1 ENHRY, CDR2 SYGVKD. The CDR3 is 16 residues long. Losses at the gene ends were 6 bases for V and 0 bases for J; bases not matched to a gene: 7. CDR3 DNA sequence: TGTGCCATCAGCAACGACAGGGGACTTAGCAATCAGCCCCAGCATTTT. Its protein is CAISNDRGLSNQPQHF.